This is a list of T cell receptor beta chains from one sample in a study of CD8 T cells in Susac syndrome. TCRdb called the immunoSEQ multiplex PCR reads again in MiXCR, with one record for every CDR3 protein. The data hold roughly 330,000 distinct CDR3 sequences, with about 90% observed a single time. Specimen: CD4+ T cells from PBMCs. Receptors originate from a human donor with multiple sclerosis. The CDR3 runs from the conserved cysteine through the conserved F or W. The order of the fields is J gene, D gene, V gene, clone size, CDR3 DNA, CDR3 protein. D genes are given only for firm matches. Some rows mark clone size as missing; the rest say once, few, many or name a class of expanded clone.

J: TRBJ2-2; D: .; V: TRBV20-1; size: .; DNA: TGCAGTGCTAGCCATTGGAACACCGGGGAGCTGTTTTTT; CDR3: CSASHWNTGELFF
J: TRBJ2-2; D: TRBD2; V: TRBV5-1; size: .; DNA: TGCGCCAGCAGCTCTGCTAGCGGGCCTACCGGGGAGCTGTTTTTT; CDR3: CASSSASGPTGELFF
J: TRBJ1-1; D: .; V: TRBV7-3; size: .; DNA: TGTGCCAGCAGCACCACAGGGAACACTGAAGCTTTCTTT; CDR3: CASSTTGNTEAFF
J: TRBJ2-7; D: .; V: TRBV27; size: once; DNA: TGTGCCGGCTCGACGGCAGGGGCCCGCTACGAGCAGTACTTC; CDR3: CAGSTAGARYEQYF
J: TRBJ2-5; D: .; V: TRBV5-1; size: .; DNA: TGCGCCAGCAGCTTGGTCCCATCGCAAGAGACCCAGTACTTC; CDR3: CASSLVPSQETQYF
J: TRBJ2-1; D: .; V: TRBV10-2; size: .; DNA: TGCGCCAGCGGGGTCGGGGTCTCCTACAATGAGCAGTTCTTC; CDR3: CASGVGVSYNEQFF
J: TRBJ2-3; D: TRBD1; V: TRBV5-4; size: .; DNA: TGTGCCAGCAGCGCATCGACAGGGTTGGATACGCAGTATTTT; CDR3: CASSASTGLDTQYF
J: TRBJ2-7; D: .; V: TRBV7-6; size: .; DNA: TGTGCCAGCAGCTTAGAGGGGCGAAAGCAGTACTTC; CDR3: CASSLEGRKQYF
J: TRBJ2-7; D: TRBD1; V: TRBV6-6; size: .; DNA: TGTGCCATCAGAATGACAGGGTTGTACGAGCAGTACTTC; CDR3: CAIRMTGLYEQYF
J: TRBJ1-6; D: TRBD1; V: TRBV28; size: .; DNA: TGTGCCAGCAGCGTGACCCGGACAGGGAGTTCACCCCTCCACTTT; CDR3: CASSVTRTGSSPLHF
J: TRBJ2-7; D: .; V: TRBV7-2; size: .; DNA: TGTGCCAGCAGCTCCTTAAAGCGGGCAACCTACGAGCAGTACTTC; CDR3: CASSSLKRATYEQYF
J: TRBJ2-1; D: TRBD2; V: TRBV6-2/TRBV6-3; size: .; DNA: TGTGCCAGCAGTTACTCGGGACTAGCCCACTCCTACAATGAGCAGTTCTTC; CDR3: CASSYSGLAHSYNEQFF
J: TRBJ1-2; D: TRBD1; V: TRBV2; size: .; DNA: TGTGCCAGTAGCGCAGGGGGCGCAAACTATGGCTACACCTTC; CDR3: CASSAGGANYGYTF
J: TRBJ2-7; D: TRBD2; V: TRBV7-2; size: once; DNA: TGTGCCAGCAGCTTATTAGCGGGGACCTCCTACGAGCAGTACTTC; CDR3: CASSLLAGTSYEQYF
J: TRBJ2-7; D: .; V: TRBV5-1; size: .; DNA: TGCGCCAGCATGACGTCGGACGTTCGCGCCGAGCAGTACTTC; CDR3: CASMTSDVRAEQYF
J: TRBJ2-5; D: TRBD2; V: TRBV9; size: .; DNA: TGTGCCAGCAGCGTAGGGACTAGCGGGAGGGATTACCAAGAGACCCAGTACTTC; CDR3: CASSVGTSGRDYQETQYF
J: TRBJ2-1; D: .; V: TRBV7-3; size: .; DNA: TGTGCCAGCAGCTTAGCCCCCATGGGTGAGCAGTTCTTC; CDR3: CASSLAPMGEQFF
J: TRBJ2-7; D: TRBD2; V: TRBV12-5; size: .; DNA: TGTGCTAGTGGTTCTCCCGGGGGGGTCCTCTACGAGCAGTACTTC; CDR3: CASGSPGGVLYEQYF
J: TRBJ2-1; D: .; V: TRBV7-3; size: .; DNA: TGTGCCAGCAGCTTATCTCCCTTCTCCTACAATGAGCAGTTCTTC; CDR3: CASSLSPFSYNEQFF
J: TRBJ2-5; D: TRBD2; V: TRBV11-3; size: .; DNA: TGTGCCAGCAGCTTAGTCGTACTAGCGGGGAACCAAGAGACCCAGTACTTC; CDR3: CASSLVVLAGNQETQYF
J: TRBJ2-3; D: .; V: TRBV5-1; size: .; DNA: TGCGCCAGCAGCAACCCCCAAGGAGATACGCAGTATTTT; CDR3: CASSNPQGDTQYF
J: TRBJ2-7; D: .; V: TRBV7-9; size: .; DNA: TGTGCCAGCAGCTACCCATCTGACGAGCAGTACTTC; CDR3: CASSYPSDEQYF
J: TRBJ2-7; D: .; V: TRBV2; size: .; DNA: TGTGCCAGCAGCGAGGAGGGGCTTAGGGGCGAGGAGCAGTACTTC; CDR3: CASSEEGLRGEEQYF
J: TRBJ2-5; D: TRBD2; V: TRBV20-1; size: .; DNA: TGCAGTGCTAGAGCCGCTCGGACTAGCGGGGTGACGAGGAGGGAGACCCAGTACTTC; CDR3: CSARAARTSGVTRRETQYF
J: TRBJ2-3; D: TRBD2; V: TRBV9; size: .; DNA: TGTGCCAGCAGCGATCTCCTAGCGGGGGGAGCAGATACGCAGTATTTT; CDR3: CASSDLLAGGADTQYF
J: TRBJ2-7; D: .; V: TRBV6-5; size: .; DNA: TGTGCCAGCAGTCGCTTATACGAGCAGTACTTC; CDR3: CASSRLYEQYF
J: TRBJ1-1; D: .; V: TRBV6-2/TRBV6-3; size: .; DNA: TGTGCCAGCAGTTATATAAAGCGGAACACTGAAGCTTTCTTT; CDR3: CASSYIKRNTEAFF
J: TRBJ2-1; D: TRBD2; V: TRBV10-3; size: .; DNA: TGTGCCATCAGTCAGCGGGGGGGTCTCGATGAGCAGTTCTTC; CDR3: CAISQRGGLDEQFF
J: TRBJ1-4; D: .; V: TRBV6-5; size: .; DNA: TGTGCCAGCAGCTCCACAGGGTTACGAGAAAAACTGTTTTTT; CDR3: CASSSTGLREKLFF
J: TRBJ1-2; D: .; V: TRBV19; size: .; DNA: TGTGCCAGTCTACCCCCAGCAGGGCGAGGCTACACCTTC; CDR3: CASLPPAGRGYTF
J: TRBJ2-3; D: .; V: TRBV7-9; size: .; DNA: TGCAGTACCCGAGATACGCAGTATTTT; CDR3: CSTRDTQYF
J: TRBJ2-7; D: .; V: TRBV20-1; size: .; DNA: TGCAGTGCAGGGACCTGGACGGACGGCTGGGTCTCCTACGAGCAGTACTTC; CDR3: CSAGTWTDGWVSYEQYF
J: TRBJ1-1; D: .; V: TRBV30; size: .; DNA: TGTGCCTGGAGTGTACGGGGCATTTGGAGGACTACAGACACTGAAGCTTTCTTT; CDR3: CAWSVRGIWRTTDTEAFF
J: TRBJ1-4; D: .; V: TRBV5-6; size: .; DNA: TGTGCCAGCAGCTCGCTGGGGGCAGGTGAAAAACTGTTTTTT; CDR3: CASSSLGAGEKLFF
J: TRBJ2-4; D: .; V: TRBV5-6; size: once; DNA: TGTGCCAGCAGCGTAACAGGGAGACTAGCCAAAAACATTCAGTACTTC; CDR3: CASSVTGRLAKNIQYF
J: TRBJ2-7; D: TRBD2; V: TRBV5-1; size: few; DNA: TGCGCCAGCAGCTTGGTGGCGGGGGGGGGTTACGAGCAGTACTTC; CDR3: CASSLVAGGGYEQYF
J: TRBJ2-7; D: .; V: TRBV5-1; size: once; DNA: TGCGCCAGCACAGGACAGACTAGCTCCTACGAGCAGTACTTC; CDR3: CASTGQTSSYEQYF
J: TRBJ2-6; D: TRBD1; V: TRBV5-1; size: .; DNA: TGCGCCAGCAGCGGGCTGACAGGGGGGCTAACAGGGGCCAACGTCCTGACTTTC; CDR3: CASSGLTGGLTGANVLTF
J: TRBJ2-1; D: .; V: TRBV21-1; size: once; DNA: TGTGCCAGCAGCGCAACCGGGACTAGCGTCTACAATGAGCAGTTCTTC; CDR3: CASSATGTSVYNEQFF
J: TRBJ1-2; D: .; V: TRBV7-8; size: .; DNA: TGTGCCAGCAGCGTCGCAGAATCAAGGGGCTACACCTTC; CDR3: CASSVAESRGYTF
J: TRBJ2-5; D: .; V: TRBV20-1; size: .; DNA: TGCAGTGCGGAGCGGAGCTCGCAAGAGACCCAGTACTTC; CDR3: CSAERSSQETQYF
J: TRBJ1-6; D: .; V: TRBV7-2; size: .; DNA: TGTGCCAGCAGCTTAGACAGCCTAATCTATAATTCACCCCTCCACTTT; CDR3: CASSLDSLIYNSPLHF
J: TRBJ2-1; D: .; V: TRBV9; size: .; DNA: TGTGCCAGCAGCGCCGGTGGTCAACAATACAATGAGCAGTTCTTC; CDR3: CASSAGGQQYNEQFF